The rows below give T cell receptor beta chains drawn from one sample of a study of T-cell reconstitution after alpha-beta-depleted transplantation in children. One entry per CDR3 protein results from TCRdb running MiXCR on the PCR reads. The sample consists of 90,000 to 120,000 distinct CDR3 sequences, 5.5% to 6.5% of them appearing once. Sequenced material: PBMCs, mostly from graft donor cells, taken 360 days after TCRalphabeta/CD19-depleted stem cell transplant. Source of these receptors: a male patient aged 2 to 10 who had a stem cell transplant for acute lymphoblastic leukemia, so the T cells may come from the graft donor. CDR3s include the opening cysteine and the closing phenylalanine or tryptophan. A D gene is named only where the DNA matches it firmly. Only part of the rows carry a size: once, few, many, or a class if the clone is expanded.

clone_size d_call j_call v_call cdr3_aa cdr3_nt
many - TRBJ1-1 TRBV27 CASFTRYSLLEAFF TGTGCCAGCTTTACACGGTACAGCCTCCTAGAAGCTTTCTTT
few TRBD1 TRBJ1-1 TRBV25-1 CASSEYTQGVTEAFF TGTGCCAGCAGTGAATACACCCAGGGGGTTACTGAAGCTTTCTTT
many - TRBJ2-7 TRBV10-3 CAISGGSREQYF TGTGCCATCTCAGGGGGGAGTCGGGAGCAGTACTTC
many - TRBJ2-2 TRBV6-2/TRBV6-3 CASSYSNSWELFF TGTGCCAGCAGTTACTCGAACTCCTGGGAGCTGTTTTTT
many - TRBJ2-3 TRBV24-1 CAITEGATDTQYF TGTGCCATCACGGAGGGGGCAACAGATACGCAGTATTTT
many TRBD1 TRBJ2-1 TRBV9 CASSLPGTGLYNEQFF TGTGCCAGCAGCCTTCCCGGGACAGGCTTATACAATGAGCAGTTCTTC
few - TRBJ2-1 TRBV12-3/TRBV12-4 CAVLVVNEQFF TGTGCCGTATTGGTTGTTAATGAGCAGTTCTTC
- - TRBJ2-3 TRBV7-2 CAISFGLARNTDTQYF TGTGCCATCAGCTTTGGGCTAGCGAGGAACACAGATACGCAGTATTTT
many - TRBJ2-6 TRBV21-1 CASSNGVFRTGPSSGANVLTF TGTGCCAGCAGCAACGGAGTCTTTAGGACAGGACCTAGCTCTGGGGCCAACGTCCTGACTTTC
many TRBD2 TRBJ2-3 TRBV7-9 CASFAGGSTDTQYF TGTGCCAGCTTCGCGGGGGGTAGCACAGATACGCAGTATTTT
many - TRBJ2-5 TRBV4-3 CASSDKKGQETQYF TGCGCCAGCAGCGACAAAAAGGGCCAAGAGACCCAGTACTTC
many - TRBJ1-2 TRBV5-1 CASSLSERGHGYTF TGCGCCAGCAGCTTATCAGAAAGAGGCCATGGCTACACCTTC
few - TRBJ2-7 TRBV7-9 CASSLRQGAYEQYF TGTGCCAGCAGCTTAAGGCAGGGAGCCTACGAGCAGTACTTC
many TRBD2 TRBJ2-1 TRBV7-8 CASSPRLAGWNEQFF TGTGCCAGCAGCCCTAGACTAGCGGGATGGAATGAGCAGTTCTTC
many TRBD2 TRBJ2-1 TRBV4-3 CASSPDPLAEPYNEQFF TGCGCCAGCAGCCCCGACCCCCTAGCGGAGCCCTACAATGAGCAGTTCTTC
many - TRBJ2-1 TRBV7-8 CASSLNGRNNEQFF TGTGCCAGCAGCTTAAACGGACGGAACAATGAGCAGTTCTTC
many TRBD2 TRBJ2-1 TRBV7-2 CASSSLAGGPDEQFF TGTGCCAGCAGCTCACTAGCGGGGGGGCCTGATGAGCAGTTCTTC
few - TRBJ1-2 TRBV27 CASSSGPSRLYGYTF TGTGCCAGCAGTTCGGGGCCCTCGCGTCTCTATGGCTACACCTTC
many - TRBJ2-3 TRBV6-4 CASSGWPSGTDTQYF TGTGCCAGCAGTGGGTGGCCCTCCGGCACAGATACGCAGTATTTT
many - TRBJ1-3 TRBV12-3/TRBV12-4 CAWDLGNTIYF TGTGCCTGGGACCTGGGAAACACCATATATTTT
few TRBD2 TRBJ2-3 TRBV20-1 CSARRGGGPDTQYF TGCAGTGCTAGACGGGGGGGCGGGCCAGATACGCAGTATTTT
- TRBD1 TRBJ2-1 TRBV9 CASSKGGSSYNEQFF TGTGCCAGCAGCAAAGGGGGCAGCTCCTACAATGAGCAGTTCTTC
many - TRBJ2-7 TRBV7-6 CASSAEPSYEQYF TGTGCCAGCAGCGCAGAGCCTTCCTACGAGCAGTACTTC
many TRBD2 TRBJ2-1 TRBV6-2/TRBV6-3 CASSYGLAGYEQFF TGTGCCAGCAGTTACGGGCTAGCGGGTTATGAGCAGTTCTTC
many - TRBJ2-1 TRBV29-1 CSVVRTSEQFF TGCAGCGTTGTAAGAACGAGTGAGCAGTTCTTC
many - TRBJ2-1 TRBV9 CASSVGSSSYNEQFF TGTGCCAGCAGCGTAGGGTCGAGCTCCTACAATGAGCAGTTCTTC
- - TRBJ2-1 TRBV6-5 CASSYHGYLGEQFF TGTGCCAGCAGTTACCATGGGTATTTGGGTGAGCAGTTCTTC
many - TRBJ2-1 TRBV11-2 CASSLRDYEQFF TGTGCCAGCAGCTTAAGGGACTATGAGCAGTTCTTC
many TRBD1 TRBJ2-4 TRBV7-8 CASSYSGTDKNIQYF TGTGCCAGCAGCTACTCCGGGACAGACAAAAACATTCAGTACTTC
many - TRBJ2-5 TRBV5-1 CASSLVRPGERQETQYF TGCGCCAGCAGCTTGGTTAGACCAGGGGAGCGGCAAGAGACCCAGTACTTC
- TRBD2 TRBJ2-7 TRBV2 CASTREGYEQYF TGTGCCAGCACCCGGGAGGGCTACGAGCAGTACTTC
few - TRBJ1-1 TRBV19 CASTVRDRLSNTEAFF TGTGCCAGTACCGTACGGGACCGCCTATCGAACACTGAAGCTTTCTTT
- - TRBJ2-3 TRBV10-3 CAISERQGKAKGTQYF TGTGCCATCAGTGAACGGCAGGGTAAGGCCAAGGGTACGCAGTATTTT